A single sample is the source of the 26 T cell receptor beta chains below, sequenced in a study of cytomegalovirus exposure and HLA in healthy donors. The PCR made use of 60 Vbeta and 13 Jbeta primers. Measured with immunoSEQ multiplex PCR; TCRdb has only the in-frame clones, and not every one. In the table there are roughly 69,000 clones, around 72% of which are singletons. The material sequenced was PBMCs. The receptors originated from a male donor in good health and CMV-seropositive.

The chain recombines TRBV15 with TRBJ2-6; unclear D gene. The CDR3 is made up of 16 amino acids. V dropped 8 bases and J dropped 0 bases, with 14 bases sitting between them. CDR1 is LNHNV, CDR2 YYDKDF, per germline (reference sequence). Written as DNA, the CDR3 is TGTGCCACCGGTTATACAGCCGGCTCTGGGGCCAACGTCCTGACTTTC. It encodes CATGYTAGSGANVLTF.

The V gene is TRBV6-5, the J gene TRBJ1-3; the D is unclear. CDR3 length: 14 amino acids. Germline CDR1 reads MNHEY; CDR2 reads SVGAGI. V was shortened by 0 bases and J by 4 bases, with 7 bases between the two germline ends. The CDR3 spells CASSYSERGNTIYF. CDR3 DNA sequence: TGTGCCAGCAGTTACTCAGAGAGAGGAAACACCATATATTTT.

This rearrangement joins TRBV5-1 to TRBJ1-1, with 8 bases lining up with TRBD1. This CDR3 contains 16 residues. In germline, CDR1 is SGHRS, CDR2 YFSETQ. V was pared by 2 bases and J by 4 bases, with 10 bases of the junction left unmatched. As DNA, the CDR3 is TGCGCCAGCAGCTTTGGACAGGGAAGAGAAATCACTGAAGCTTTCTTT. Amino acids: CASSFGQGREITEAFF.

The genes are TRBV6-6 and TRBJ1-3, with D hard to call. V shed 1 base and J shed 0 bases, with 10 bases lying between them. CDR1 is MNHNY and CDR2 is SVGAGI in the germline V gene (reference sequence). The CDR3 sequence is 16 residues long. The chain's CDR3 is CASSYLRRNSGNTIYF. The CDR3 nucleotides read TGTGCCAGCAGTTACTTGCGGCGAAACTCTGGAAACACCATATATTTT.

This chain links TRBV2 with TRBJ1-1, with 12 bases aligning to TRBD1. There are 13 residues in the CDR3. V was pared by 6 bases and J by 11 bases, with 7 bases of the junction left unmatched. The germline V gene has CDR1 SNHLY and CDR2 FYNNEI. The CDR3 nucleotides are TGTGCCAGCAGAGCCGGGACAGGGGGCGTTGCTTTCTTT. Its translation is CASRAGTGGVAFF.

The CDR3 DNA reads TGTGCCTGGAGTACGGGCGGGAATACCTACGAGCAGTACTTC. The encoded protein is CAWSTGGNTYEQYF. The chain uses TRBV30 and TRBJ2-7; TRBD2 might be the D (6 bases). CDR3 length equals 14 residues. Germline loops: CDR1 GTSNPN, CDR2 SVGIG (reference sequence). Trimming took 2 bases from V and 2 from J, leaving 13 bases between them. The entire variable domain, with the rest obtained from reference TRBV30 and TRBJ2-7, is as follows: SQTIHQWPATLVQPVGSPLSLECTVEGTSNPNLYWYRQAAGRGLQLLFYSVGIGQISSEVPQNLSASRPQDRQFILSSKKLLLSDSGFYLCAWSTGGNTYEQYFGPGTRLTVT.

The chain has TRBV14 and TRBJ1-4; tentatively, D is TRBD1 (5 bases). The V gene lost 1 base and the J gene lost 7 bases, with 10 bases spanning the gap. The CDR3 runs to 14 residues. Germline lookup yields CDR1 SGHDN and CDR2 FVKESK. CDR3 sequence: CASSQGTTSEKLFF. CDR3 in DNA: TGTGCCAGCAGCCAAGGGACAACCTCTGAAAAACTGTTTTTT.

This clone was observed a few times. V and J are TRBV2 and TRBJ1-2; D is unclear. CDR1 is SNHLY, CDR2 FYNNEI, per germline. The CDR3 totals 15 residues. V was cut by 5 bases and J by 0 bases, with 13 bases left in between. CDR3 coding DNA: TGTGCCAGCAGTACTTTCCAATTCGCTAACTATGGCTACACCTTC. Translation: CASSTFQFANYGYTF.

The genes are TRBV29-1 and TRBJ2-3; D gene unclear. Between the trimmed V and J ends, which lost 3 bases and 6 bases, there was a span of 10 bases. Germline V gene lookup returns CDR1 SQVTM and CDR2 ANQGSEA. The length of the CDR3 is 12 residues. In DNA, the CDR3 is TGCAGCGTTGATATATCGGTGGATACGCAGTATTTT. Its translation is CSVDISVDTQYF.

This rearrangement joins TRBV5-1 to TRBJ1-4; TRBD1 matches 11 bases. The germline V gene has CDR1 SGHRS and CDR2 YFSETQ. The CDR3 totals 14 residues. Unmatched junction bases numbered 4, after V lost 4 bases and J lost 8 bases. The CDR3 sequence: CASSPGTGGEKLFF. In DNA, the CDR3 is TGCGCCAGCAGCCCCGGGACAGGGGGGGAAAAACTGTTTTTT.

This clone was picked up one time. In DNA form, the CDR3 reads TGTGCCAGCGAAGGGGGTGGCGGGGGTTCCTACGAGCAGTACTTC. Translated: CASEGGGGGSYEQYF. The V gene is TRBV6-5, the J gene TRBJ2-5, with a weak D call TRBD2 (7 bases). The J call could be wrong; TRBJ2-7 is a better fit for the DNA end. This CDR3 region has 15 residues. Germline lookup yields CDR1 MNHEY and CDR2 SVGAGI.

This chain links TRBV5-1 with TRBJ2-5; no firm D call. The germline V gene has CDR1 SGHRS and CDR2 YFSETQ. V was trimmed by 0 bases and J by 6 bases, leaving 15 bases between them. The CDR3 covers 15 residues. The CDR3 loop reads CASSLAAGLQQTQYF. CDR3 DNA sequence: TGCGCCAGCAGCTTGGCCGCAGGCCTACAGCAGACCCAGTACTTC.

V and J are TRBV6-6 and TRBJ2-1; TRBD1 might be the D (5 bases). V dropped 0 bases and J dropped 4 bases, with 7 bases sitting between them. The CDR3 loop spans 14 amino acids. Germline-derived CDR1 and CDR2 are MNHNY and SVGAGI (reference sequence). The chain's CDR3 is CASSYSGQYNEQFF. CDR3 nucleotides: TGTGCCAGCAGTTACTCGGGGCAGTACAATGAGCAGTTCTTC.

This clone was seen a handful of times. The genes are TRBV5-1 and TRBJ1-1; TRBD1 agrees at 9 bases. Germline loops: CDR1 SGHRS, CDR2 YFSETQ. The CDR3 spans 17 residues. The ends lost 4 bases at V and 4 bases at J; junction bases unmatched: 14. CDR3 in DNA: TGCGCCAGCAGCCCCCGGGACAGGGCGACTCGGAGCACTGAAGCTTTCTTT. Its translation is CASSPRDRATRSTEAFF.

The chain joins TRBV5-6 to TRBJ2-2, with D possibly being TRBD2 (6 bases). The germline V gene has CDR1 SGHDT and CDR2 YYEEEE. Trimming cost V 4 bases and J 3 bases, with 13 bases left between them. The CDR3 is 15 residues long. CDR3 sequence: CASSLGWGDTGELFF. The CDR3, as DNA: TGTGCCAGCAGCCTAGGCTGGGGGGACACCGGGGAGCTGTTTTTT.

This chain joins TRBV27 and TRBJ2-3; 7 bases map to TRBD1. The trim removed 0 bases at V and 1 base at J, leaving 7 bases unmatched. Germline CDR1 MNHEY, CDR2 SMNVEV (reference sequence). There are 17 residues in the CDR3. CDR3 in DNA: TGTGCCAGCAGTTTATCGAAGGGGGCCGGGGGCACAGATACGCAGTATTTT. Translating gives CASSLSKGAGGTDTQYF.

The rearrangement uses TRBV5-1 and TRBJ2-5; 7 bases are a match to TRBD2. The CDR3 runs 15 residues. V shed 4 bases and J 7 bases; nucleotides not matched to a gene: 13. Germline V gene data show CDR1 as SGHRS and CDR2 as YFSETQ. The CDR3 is CASSLRLAAQRTQYF. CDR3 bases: TGCGCCAGCAGCCTACGCCTAGCGGCCCAGCGGACCCAGTACTTC.

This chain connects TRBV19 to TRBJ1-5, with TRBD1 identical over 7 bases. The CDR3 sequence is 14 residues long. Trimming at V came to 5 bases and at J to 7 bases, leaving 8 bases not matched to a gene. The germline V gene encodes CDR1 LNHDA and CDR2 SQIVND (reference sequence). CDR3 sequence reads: CASSLQGFDQPQHF. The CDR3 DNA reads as TGTGCCAGTAGTCTACAGGGGTTCGACCAGCCCCAGCATTTT.

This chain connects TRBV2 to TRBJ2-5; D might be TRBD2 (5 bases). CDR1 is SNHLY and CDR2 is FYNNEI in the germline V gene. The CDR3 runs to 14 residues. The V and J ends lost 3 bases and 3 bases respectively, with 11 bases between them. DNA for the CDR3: TGTGCCAGCAGTGATTGGACTGACGAAGAGACCCAGTACTTC. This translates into CASSDWTDEETQYF.

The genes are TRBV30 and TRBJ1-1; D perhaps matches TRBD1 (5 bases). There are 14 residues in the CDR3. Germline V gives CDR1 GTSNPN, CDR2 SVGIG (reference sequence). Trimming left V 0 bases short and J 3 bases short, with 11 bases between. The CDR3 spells CAWSVRAGDTEAFF. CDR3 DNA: TGTGCCTGGAGTGTTCGGGCGGGGGACACTGAAGCTTTCTTT.

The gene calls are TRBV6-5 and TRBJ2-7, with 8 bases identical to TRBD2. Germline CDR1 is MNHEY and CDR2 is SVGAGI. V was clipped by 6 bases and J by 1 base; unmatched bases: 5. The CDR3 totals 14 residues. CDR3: CASRLTSDSYEQYF. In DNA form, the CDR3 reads TGTGCCAGCAGGCTGACTAGCGATTCCTACGAGCAGTACTTC.

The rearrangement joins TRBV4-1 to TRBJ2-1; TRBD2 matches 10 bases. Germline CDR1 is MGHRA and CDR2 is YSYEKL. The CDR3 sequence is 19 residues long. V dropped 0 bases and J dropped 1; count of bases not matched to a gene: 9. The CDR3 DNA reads TGCGCCAGCAGCCAAGAGTACAGCGGGGGGGCCAGTTCCTACAATGAGCAGTTCTTC. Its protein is CASSQEYSGGASSYNEQFF.

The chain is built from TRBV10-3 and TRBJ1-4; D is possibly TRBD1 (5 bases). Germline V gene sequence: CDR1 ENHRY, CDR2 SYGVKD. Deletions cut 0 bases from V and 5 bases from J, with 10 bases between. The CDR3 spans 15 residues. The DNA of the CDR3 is TGTGCCATCAGTGAGTCGGGGGGGGTGAATGAAAAACTGTTTTTT. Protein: CAISESGGVNEKLFF.

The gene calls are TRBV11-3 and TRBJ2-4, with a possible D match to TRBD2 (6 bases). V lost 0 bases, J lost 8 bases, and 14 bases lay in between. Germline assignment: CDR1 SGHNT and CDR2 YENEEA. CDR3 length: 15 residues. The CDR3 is CASSLESRGIDIQYF. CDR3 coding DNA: TGTGCCAGCAGCTTAGAAAGCCGCGGGATAGACATTCAGTACTTC.

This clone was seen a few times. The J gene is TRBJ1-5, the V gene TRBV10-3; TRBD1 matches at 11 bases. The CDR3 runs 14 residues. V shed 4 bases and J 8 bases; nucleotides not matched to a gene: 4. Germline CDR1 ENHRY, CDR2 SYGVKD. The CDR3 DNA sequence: TGTGCCATCAGTGGGACAGGGGGCATGGAGCCCCAGCATTTT. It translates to CAISGTGGMEPQHF.

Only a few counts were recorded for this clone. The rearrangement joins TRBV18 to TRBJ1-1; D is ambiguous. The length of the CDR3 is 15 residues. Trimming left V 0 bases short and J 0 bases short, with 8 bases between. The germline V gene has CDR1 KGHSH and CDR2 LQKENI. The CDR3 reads CASSPPGLMNTEAFF. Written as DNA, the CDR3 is TGTGCCAGCTCACCACCCGGACTGATGAACACTGAAGCTTTCTTT.